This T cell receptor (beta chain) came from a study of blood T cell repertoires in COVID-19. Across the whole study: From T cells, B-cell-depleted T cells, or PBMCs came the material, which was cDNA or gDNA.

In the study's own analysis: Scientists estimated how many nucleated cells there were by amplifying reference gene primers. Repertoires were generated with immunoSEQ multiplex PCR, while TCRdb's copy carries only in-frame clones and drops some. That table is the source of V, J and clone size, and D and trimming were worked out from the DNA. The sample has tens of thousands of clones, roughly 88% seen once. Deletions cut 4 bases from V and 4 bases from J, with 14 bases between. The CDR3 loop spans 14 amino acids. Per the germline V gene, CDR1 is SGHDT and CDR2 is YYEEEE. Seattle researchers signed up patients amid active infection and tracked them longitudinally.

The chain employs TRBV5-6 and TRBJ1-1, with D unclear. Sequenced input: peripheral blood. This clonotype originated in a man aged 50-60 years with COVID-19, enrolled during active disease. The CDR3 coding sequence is TGTGCCAGCAGCCTGACACGGAAGCTCACTGAAGCTTTCTTT. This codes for CASSLTRKLTEAFF.